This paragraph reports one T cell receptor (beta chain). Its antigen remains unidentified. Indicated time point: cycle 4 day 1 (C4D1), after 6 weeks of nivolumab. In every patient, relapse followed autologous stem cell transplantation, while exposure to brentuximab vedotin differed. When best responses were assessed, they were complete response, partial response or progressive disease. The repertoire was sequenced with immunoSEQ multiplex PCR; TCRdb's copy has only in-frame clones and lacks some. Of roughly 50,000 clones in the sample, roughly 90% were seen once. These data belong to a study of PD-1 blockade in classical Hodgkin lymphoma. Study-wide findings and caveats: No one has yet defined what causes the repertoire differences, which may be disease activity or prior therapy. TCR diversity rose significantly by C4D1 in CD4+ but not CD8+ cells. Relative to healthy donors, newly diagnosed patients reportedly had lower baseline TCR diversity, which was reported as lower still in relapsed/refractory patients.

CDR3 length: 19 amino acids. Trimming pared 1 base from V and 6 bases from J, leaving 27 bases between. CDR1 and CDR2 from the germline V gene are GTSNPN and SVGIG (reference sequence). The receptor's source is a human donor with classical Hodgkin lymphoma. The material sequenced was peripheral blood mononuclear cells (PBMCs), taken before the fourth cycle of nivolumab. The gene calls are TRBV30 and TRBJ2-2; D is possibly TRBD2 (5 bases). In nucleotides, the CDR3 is TGTGCCTGGAGTGGGGAGAGAGGACCACCCTTTGGGGTCGCCGGGGAGCTGTTTTTT. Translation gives CAWSGERGPPFGVAGELFF.